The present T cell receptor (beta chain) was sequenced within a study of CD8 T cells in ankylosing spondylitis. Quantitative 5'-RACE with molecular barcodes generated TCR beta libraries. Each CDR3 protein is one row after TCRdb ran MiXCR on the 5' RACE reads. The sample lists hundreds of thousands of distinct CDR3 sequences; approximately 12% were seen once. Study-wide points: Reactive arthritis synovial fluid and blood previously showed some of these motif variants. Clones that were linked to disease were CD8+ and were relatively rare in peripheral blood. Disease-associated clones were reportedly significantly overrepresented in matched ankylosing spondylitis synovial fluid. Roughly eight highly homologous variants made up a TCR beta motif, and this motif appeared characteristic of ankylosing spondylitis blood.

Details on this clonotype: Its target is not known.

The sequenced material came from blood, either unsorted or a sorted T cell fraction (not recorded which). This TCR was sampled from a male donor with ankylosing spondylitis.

The CDR3, as DNA: TGCGCCAGCAGCGGGTCCCGGGACAGCTATGGCTACACCTTC. This encodes CASSGSRDSYGYTF. The genes are TRBV5-1 and TRBJ1-2; 7 positions agree with TRBD1. Germline loops: CDR1 SGHRS, CDR2 YFSETQ. With 4 bases clipped from V and 4 bases from J, the junction kept 7 bases outside the gene matches. The CDR3 runs 14 residues.